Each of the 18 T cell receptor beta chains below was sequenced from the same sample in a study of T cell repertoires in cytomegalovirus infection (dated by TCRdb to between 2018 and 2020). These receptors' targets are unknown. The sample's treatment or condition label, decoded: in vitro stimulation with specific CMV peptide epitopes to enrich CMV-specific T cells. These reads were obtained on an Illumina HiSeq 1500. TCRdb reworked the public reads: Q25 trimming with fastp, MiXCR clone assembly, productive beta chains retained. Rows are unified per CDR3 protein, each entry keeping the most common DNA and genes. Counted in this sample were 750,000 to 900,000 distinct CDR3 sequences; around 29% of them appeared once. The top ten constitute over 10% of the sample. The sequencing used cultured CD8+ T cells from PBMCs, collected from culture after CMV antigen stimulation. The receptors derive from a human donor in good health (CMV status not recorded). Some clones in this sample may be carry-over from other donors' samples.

The CDR3 nucleotides are TGTGCCAGCCGAGGAGATCATGGCTACACCTTC. Translating gives CASRGDHGYTF. This sequence joins TRBV24-1 and TRBJ1-2; D gene ambiguous. Germline values: CDR1 KGHDR, CDR2 SFDVKD. The CDR3 consists of 11 residues. Trimming pared 11 bases from V and 6 bases from J, leaving 12 bases between.

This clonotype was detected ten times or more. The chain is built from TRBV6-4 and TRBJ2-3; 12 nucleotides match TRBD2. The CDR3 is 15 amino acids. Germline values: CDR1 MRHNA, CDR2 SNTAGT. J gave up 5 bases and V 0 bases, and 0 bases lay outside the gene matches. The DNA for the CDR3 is TGTGCCAGCAGTGACTCGACTAGCGGGGGAGATACGCAGTATTTT. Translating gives CASSDSTSGGDTQYF.

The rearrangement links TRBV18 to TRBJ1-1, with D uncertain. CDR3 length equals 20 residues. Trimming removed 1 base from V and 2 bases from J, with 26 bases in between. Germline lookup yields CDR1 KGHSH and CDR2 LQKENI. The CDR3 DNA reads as TGTGCCAGCTCACCACGCCAGGCCAAGGTCATTCCTCAAAGTAACACTGAAGCTTTCTTT. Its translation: CASSPRQAKVIPQSNTEAFF.

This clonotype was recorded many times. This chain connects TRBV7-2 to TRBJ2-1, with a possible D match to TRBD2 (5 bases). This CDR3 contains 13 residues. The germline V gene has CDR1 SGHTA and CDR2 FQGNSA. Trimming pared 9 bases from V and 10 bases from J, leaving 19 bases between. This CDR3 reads CASQASSGDEQFF. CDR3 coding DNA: TGTGCCAGTCAAGCGTCCAGCGGAGACGAGCAGTTCTTC.

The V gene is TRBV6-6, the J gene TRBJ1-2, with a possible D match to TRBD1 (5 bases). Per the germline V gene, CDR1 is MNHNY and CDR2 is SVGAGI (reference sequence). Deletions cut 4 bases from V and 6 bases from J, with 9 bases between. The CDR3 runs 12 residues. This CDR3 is CASSSGLDGYTF. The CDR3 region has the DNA TGTGCCAGCAGTTCAGGGTTGGATGGCTACACCTTC.

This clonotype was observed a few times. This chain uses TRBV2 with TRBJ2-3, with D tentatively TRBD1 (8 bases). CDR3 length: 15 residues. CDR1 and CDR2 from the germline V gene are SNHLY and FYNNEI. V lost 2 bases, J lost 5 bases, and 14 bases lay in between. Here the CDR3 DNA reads TGTGCCAGCAGTGAATCGGACAGGGAGGGAGATACGCAGTATTTT. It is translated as CASSESDREGDTQYF.

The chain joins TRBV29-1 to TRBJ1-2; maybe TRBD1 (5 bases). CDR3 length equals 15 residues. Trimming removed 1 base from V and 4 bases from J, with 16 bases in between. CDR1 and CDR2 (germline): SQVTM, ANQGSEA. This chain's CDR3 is CSVEGTFGGVYGYTF. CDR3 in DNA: TGCAGCGTTGAAGGGACATTCGGGGGGGTCTATGGCTACACCTTC.

The CDR3 spells CASSPTGYSYEQYF. The CDR3 nucleotides read TGTGCCAGCTCCCCGACAGGATACTCCTACGAGCAGTACTTC. V usage is TRBV18 and J usage is TRBJ2-7, with a tentative D call TRBD1 (6 bases). Germline CDR1 and CDR2: KGHSH and LQKENI. The CDR3 consists of 14 residues. The V end was cut by 6 bases, the J end by 0 bases, with 12 bases between.

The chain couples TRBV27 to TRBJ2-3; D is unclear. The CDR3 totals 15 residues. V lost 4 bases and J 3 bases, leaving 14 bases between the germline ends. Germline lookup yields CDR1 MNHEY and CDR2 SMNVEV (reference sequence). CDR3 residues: CASSSLGWGTDTQYF. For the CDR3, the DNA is TGTGCCAGCAGTTCCCTAGGGTGGGGAACAGATACGCAGTATTTT.

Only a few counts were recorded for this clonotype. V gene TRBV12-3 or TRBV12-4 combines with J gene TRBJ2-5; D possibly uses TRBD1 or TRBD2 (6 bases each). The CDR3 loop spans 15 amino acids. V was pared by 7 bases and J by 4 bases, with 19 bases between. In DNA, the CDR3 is TGTGCCAGCATAGGTCCGGGGGCCGTGCGAGAGACCCAGTACTTC. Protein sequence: CASIGPGAVRETQYF.

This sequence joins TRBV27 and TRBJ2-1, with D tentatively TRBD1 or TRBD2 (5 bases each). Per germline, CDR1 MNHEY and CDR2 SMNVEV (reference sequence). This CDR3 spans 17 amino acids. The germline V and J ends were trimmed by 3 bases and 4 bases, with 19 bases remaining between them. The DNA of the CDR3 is TGTGCCAGCAGTTTCGCCTTGCCCGGGACGGCATACAATGAGCAGTTCTTC. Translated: CASSFALPGTAYNEQFF.

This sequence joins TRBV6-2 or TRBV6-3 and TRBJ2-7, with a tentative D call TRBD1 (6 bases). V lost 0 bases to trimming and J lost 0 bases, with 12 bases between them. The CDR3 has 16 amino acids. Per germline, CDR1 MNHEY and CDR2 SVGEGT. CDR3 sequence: CASSYSMRGSSYEQYV. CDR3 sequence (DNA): TGTGCCAGCAGTTACTCGATGAGGGGGAGCTCCTACGAGCAGTACGTC.

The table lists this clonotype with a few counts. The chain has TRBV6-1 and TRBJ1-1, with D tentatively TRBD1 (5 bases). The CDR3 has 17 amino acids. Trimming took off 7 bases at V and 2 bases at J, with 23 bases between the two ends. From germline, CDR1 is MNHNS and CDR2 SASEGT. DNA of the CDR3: TGTGCCAGCACCGAAAGGGGTAAAATGGTTATAAACACTGAAGCTTTCTTT. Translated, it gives CASTERGKMVINTEAFF.

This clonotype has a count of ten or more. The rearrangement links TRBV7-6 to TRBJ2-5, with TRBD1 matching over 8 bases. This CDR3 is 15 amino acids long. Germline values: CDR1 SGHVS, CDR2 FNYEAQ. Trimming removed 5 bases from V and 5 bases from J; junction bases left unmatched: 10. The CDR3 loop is CASSIGDRHLETQYF. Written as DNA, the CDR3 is TGTGCCAGCAGCATAGGGGACAGGCACTTGGAGACCCAGTACTTC.

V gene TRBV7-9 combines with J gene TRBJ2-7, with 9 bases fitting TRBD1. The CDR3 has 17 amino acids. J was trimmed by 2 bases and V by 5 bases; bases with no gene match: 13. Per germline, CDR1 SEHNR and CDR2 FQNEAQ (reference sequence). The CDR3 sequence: CASSPRSGQGPTYEQYF. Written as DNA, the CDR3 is TGTGCCAGCAGCCCCAGGTCGGGACAGGGCCCCACCTACGAGCAGTACTTC.

The CDR3 is CSASDPGLSNQPQHF. CDR3 DNA: TGCAGTGCGAGTGATCCGGGGTTGAGCAATCAGCCCCAGCATTTT. The chain joins TRBV20-1 to TRBJ1-5, with no clear D. Trimming pared 6 bases from V and 1 base from J, leaving 16 bases between. There are 15 residues in the CDR3. The germline gives CDR1 DFQATT, CDR2 SNEGSKA (reference sequence).

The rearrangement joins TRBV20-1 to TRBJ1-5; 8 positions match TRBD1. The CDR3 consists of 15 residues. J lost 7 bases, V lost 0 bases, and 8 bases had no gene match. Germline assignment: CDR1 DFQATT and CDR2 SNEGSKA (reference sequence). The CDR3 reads CSARDVQGGGQPQHF. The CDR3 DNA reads TGCAGTGCTAGAGATGTACAGGGGGGTGGGCAGCCCCAGCATTTT.

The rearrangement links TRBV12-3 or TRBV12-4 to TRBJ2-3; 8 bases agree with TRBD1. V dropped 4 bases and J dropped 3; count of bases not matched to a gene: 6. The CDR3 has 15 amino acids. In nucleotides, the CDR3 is TGTGCCAGCAGTTGGACAGGGACGGTGACAGATACGCAGTATTTT. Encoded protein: CASSWTGTVTDTQYF.